The table lists the clone carrying this T cell receptor (beta chain) with a few counts. TCRdb itself ran the 5' RACE reads through MiXCR, one entry per CDR3 protein. Altogether 40,000 to 55,000 distinct CDR3 sequences are present, more than 7% being singletons, with the ten largest covering approximately 1.5%. The data originate from a study of T-cell memory formation after mild COVID-19. Across the study: Largely, the TCR clusters proved donor specific.

Germline-derived CDR1 and CDR2 are SGHNT and YYREEE (reference sequence). The trim removed 1 base at V and 1 base at J, leaving 0 bases unmatched. There are 14 residues in the CDR3. The sequence derives from a man between 18 and 29 years old who had mild COVID-19 (a few samples of this study predate the infection). Cell type and time point are not known. J is TRBJ2-5 and V is TRBV5-4; TRBD1 matches at 8 bases. The sample consisted of PBMCs or a T cell subset sorted from them (not recorded which). CDR3 sequence reads: CASSLQGAQETQYF. The CDR3 nucleotides read TGTGCCAGCAGCTTGCAGGGGGCCCAAGAGACCCAGTACTTC.